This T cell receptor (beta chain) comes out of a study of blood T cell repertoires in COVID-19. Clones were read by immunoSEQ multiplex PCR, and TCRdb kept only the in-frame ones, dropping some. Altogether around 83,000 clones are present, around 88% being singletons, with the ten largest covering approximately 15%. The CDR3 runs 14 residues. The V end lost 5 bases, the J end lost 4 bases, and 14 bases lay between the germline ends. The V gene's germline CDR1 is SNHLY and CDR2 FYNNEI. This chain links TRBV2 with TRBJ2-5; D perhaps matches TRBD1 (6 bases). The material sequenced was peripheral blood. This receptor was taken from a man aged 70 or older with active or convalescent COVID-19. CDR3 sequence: CASSLQGGAETQYF. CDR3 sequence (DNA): TGTGCCAGCAGTTTACAGGGTGGTGCAGAGACCCAGTACTTC.